Below, 22 T cell receptor beta chains from the same sample are listed, as sequenced in a study of T-cell reconstitution after alpha-beta-depleted transplantation in children. Researchers prepared the TCRbeta library using unique molecular identifiers, the study reports. MiXCR, applied by TCRdb to the PCR reads, yields one record per CDR3 protein. The repertoire includes 70,000 or so distinct CDR3 sequences, roughly a tenth of them detected once, and roughly 13% sits in the top ten. Sequencing used PBMCs, obtained before TCRalphabeta/CD19-depleted stem cell transplant. These receptor sequences come from a boy aged 5 to 17 with acute myeloid leukemia, due to receive a stem cell transplant.

This clonotype was counted many times. This chain joins TRBV7-3 and TRBJ2-2; D not certain. The CDR3 is 15 residues long. Germline lookup yields CDR1 SGHTA and CDR2 FQGTGA. Trimming stripped 4 bases from V and 4 bases from J, with 13 bases between. CDR3 loop: CASSSTRLSTGELFF. DNA for the CDR3: TGTGCCAGCAGCTCAACCCGGTTGAGCACCGGGGAGCTGTTTTTT.

This clonotype has at least ten counts. This chain links TRBV24-1 with TRBJ2-1, with 10 bases lining up with TRBD2. CDR1 is KGHDR and CDR2 is SFDVKD in the germline V gene. Trimming removed 4 bases from V and 4 bases from J; junction bases left unmatched: 6. The CDR3 spans 16 residues. The CDR3 region has the DNA TGTGCCACCAGTGACCAAAGCGGGGGGGCGTACAATGAGCAGTTCTTC. Translating it yields CATSDQSGGAYNEQFF.

This clonotype is medium-sized by share. This sequence joins TRBV7-2 and TRBJ2-7; D is uncertain. Germline lookup yields CDR1 SGHTA and CDR2 FQGNSA. The germline V and J ends were trimmed by 5 bases and 3 bases, with 5 bases remaining between them. The CDR3 loop spans 11 amino acids. The CDR3 nucleotides read TGTGCCAGCAGCCCGTACTACGAGCAGTACTTC. This encodes CASSPYYEQYF.

This clonotype has a count of ten or more. This chain uses TRBV12-3 or TRBV12-4 with TRBJ2-2; D ambiguous. Deletions cut 4 bases from V and 3 bases from J, with 12 bases between. This CDR3 spans 15 amino acids. CDR3: CASSSRATYTGELFF. In nucleotides, the CDR3 is TGTGCCAGCAGTTCCCGGGCCACCTACACCGGGGAGCTGTTTTTT.

The chain has TRBV7-2 and TRBJ1-5; D remains unclear. V lost 5 bases and J 0 bases, leaving 17 bases between the germline ends. The CDR3 totals 17 residues. Germline V gene data show CDR1 as SGHTA and CDR2 as FQGNSA. This chain's CDR3 is CASSLSPTLNSNQPQHF. CDR3 DNA: TGTGCCAGCAGCCTCTCGCCTACGCTCAATAGCAATCAGCCCCAGCATTTT.

This clonotype was picked up a small number of times. The J gene is TRBJ2-4, the V gene TRBV5-1, with D perhaps matching TRBD1 or TRBD2 (6 bases each). Germline V gene lookup returns CDR1 SGHRS and CDR2 YFSETQ. CDR3 length: 16 residues. The V end lost 4 bases, the J end lost 2 bases, and 16 bases lay between the germline ends. CDR3 nucleotides: TGCGCCAGCAGCGGGGGGACAACTAATACCAAAAACATTCAGTACTTC. It is translated as CASSGGTTNTKNIQYF.

There are many counts of this clonotype. The chain links TRBV4-1 to TRBJ1-6, with 7 positions matching TRBD1. The CDR3 length is 16 residues. V was clipped by 6 bases and J by 9 bases; unmatched bases: 14. CDR1 and CDR2 (germline): MGHRA, YSYEKL. CDR3 in DNA: TGCGCCAGCAGACCCGAAAACGACAGGGCCCTTTCACCCCTCCACTTT. Translation: CASRPENDRALSPLHF.

The chain has TRBV11-3 and TRBJ2-1, with 7 nucleotides matching TRBD1. In germline, CDR1 is SGHNT, CDR2 YENEEA. V lost 5 bases and J lost 6; bases outside the gene matches: 10. The CDR3 is made up of 15 amino acids. The CDR3 protein is CASSPDDRAGNEQFF. The DNA of the CDR3 is TGTGCCAGCAGCCCAGACGACAGGGCCGGCAATGAGCAGTTCTTC. The full variable domain, in which reference TRBV11-3 and TRBJ2-1 provide the parts outside the CDR3, is EAGVVQSPRYKIIEKKQPVAFWCNPISGHNTLYWYLQNLGQGPELLIRYENEEAVDDSQLPKDRFSAERLKGVDSTLKIQPAELGDSAVYLCASSPDDRAGNEQFFGPGTRLTVL.

Many counts were recorded for this clonotype. The CDR3 reads CAISDSQGQETQYF. The CDR3 DNA reads TGTGCCATCAGTGATTCGCAGGGCCAAGAGACCCAGTACTTC. J is TRBJ2-5 and V is TRBV10-3, with D perhaps matching TRBD1 (5 bases). The CDR3 extends over 14 amino acids. V lost 3 bases and J lost 1, with 9 bases in between. Germline V lookup: CDR1 ENHRY, CDR2 SYGVKD.

This chain uses TRBV3-1 with TRBJ2-1, with TRBD2 matching 8 bases. Trimming cost V 1 base and J 1 base; bases outside gene matches: 3. Germline CDR1 is LGHDT and CDR2 is YNNKEL (reference sequence). This CDR3 has 16 amino acids. In DNA, the CDR3 is TGTGCCAGCAGCCAAGCAGCGGGAGTTTCCTACAATGAGCAGTTCTTC. It codes for CASSQAAGVSYNEQFF.

This clonotype was seen ten or more times. The chain links TRBV4-3 to TRBJ2-3; 9 bases agree with TRBD1. The V segment lost 6 bases and the J segment 4 bases; nucleotides outside the gene matches: 11. This CDR3 region has 16 residues. Germline CDR1 is LGHNA and CDR2 is YSLEER. Here the CDR3 reads CASSRQPGQGSDTQYF. CDR3 bases: TGCGCCAGCAGTCGACAACCGGGACAGGGATCAGATACGCAGTATTTT.

This clonotype was found many times. The chain joins TRBV21-1 to TRBJ2-7. TRBV21-1 is flagged as a pseudogene. This CDR3 has 10 residues. The CDR3 spells CASKKYEQYF. Here the CDR3 DNA reads TGTGCCAGCAAAAAGTACGAGCAGTACTTC.

The genes are TRBV15 and TRBJ2-3; tentative D call: TRBD2 (6 bases). CDR1 LNHNV and CDR2 YYDKDF come from the germline V gene (reference sequence). The CDR3 has 16 amino acids. V lost 1 base and J 6 bases, leaving 17 bases between the germline ends. CDR3 in DNA: TGTGCCACCAGCAGAGTTGACGGGAGCAAAACGGATACGCAGTATTTT. Translation: CATSRVDGSKTDTQYF.

This clonotype appeared many times. The chain carries TRBV4-1 and TRBJ2-3, with TRBD2 matching 11 bases. The trim removed 2 bases at V and 8 bases at J, leaving 9 bases unmatched. The CDR3 runs to 16 residues. The V gene's germline CDR1 is MGHRA and CDR2 YSYEKL. CDR3 amino acids: CASSQFILAGEGTQYF. For the CDR3, the DNA is TGCGCCAGCAGCCAATTTATACTAGCGGGGGAAGGTACGCAGTATTTT.

In this sample, this clonotype turned up many times. The V gene is TRBV20-1, the J gene TRBJ2-3; D perhaps matches TRBD2 (6 bases). Germline V gene sequence: CDR1 DFQATT, CDR2 SNEGSKA (reference sequence). This CDR3 comprises 16 residues. Trimming took off 3 bases at V and 0 bases at J, with 16 bases between the two ends. The CDR3: CSASFLRDSSTDTQYF. The CDR3, as DNA: TGCAGTGCTAGCTTTCTCCGGGACTCCAGCACAGATACGCAGTATTTT.

Many counts were recorded for this clonotype. The chain combines TRBV12-3 or TRBV12-4 with TRBJ1-2; no definite D call. The CDR3 covers 14 residues. Deletions cut 7 bases from V and 2 bases from J, with 14 bases between. Here the CDR3 DNA reads TGTGCCAGCATCCTAGGGTTTCAGAACTATGGCTACACCTTC. Protein product: CASILGFQNYGYTF.

The rearrangement links TRBV20-1 to TRBJ2-1; the D is unclear. This CDR3 comprises 11 residues. The germline V gene has CDR1 DFQATT and CDR2 SNEGSKA (reference sequence). V dropped 5 bases and J dropped 2 bases, with 4 bases sitting between them. The CDR3 region is CSADAYNEQFF. The CDR3 DNA follows: TGCAGTGCTGACGCCTACAATGAGCAGTTCTTC.

This clonotype was seen repeatedly, ten times or more. V is TRBV12-3 or TRBV12-4 and J is TRBJ2-7, with D uncertain. The CDR3 consists of 12 residues. The V gene lost 5 bases and the J gene lost 2 bases, with 7 bases spanning the gap. The CDR3: CASSLYTYEQYF. CDR3 DNA: TGTGCCAGCAGTCTCTATACCTACGAGCAGTACTTC.

This clonotype has a count of ten or more. This rearrangement joins TRBV11-2 to TRBJ2-5, with no clear D. V lost 5 bases and J 7 bases, leaving 17 bases between the germline ends. Germline-derived CDR1 and CDR2 are SGHAT and FQNNGV. This CDR3 has 14 amino acids. The CDR3 nucleotides are TGTGCCAGCAGCAAAGGCTCCGGGTTTGTGACCCAGTACTTC. This codes for CASSKGSGFVTQYF.

This clonotype was detected a few times. This sequence joins TRBV5-6 and TRBJ1-1; D is unclear. The V end lost 4 bases, the J end lost 5 bases, and 6 bases lay between the germline ends. The germline gives CDR1 SGHDT, CDR2 YYEEEE. CDR3 length: 11 amino acids. The CDR3, as DNA: TGTGCCAGCAGCCGGGAGACTGAAGCTTTCTTT. Protein: CASSRETEAFF.

This clonotype was seen ten or more times. CDR3 sequence reads: CASQRDGLSPLHF. CDR3 nucleotide sequence: TGTGCCAGCCAACGGGACGGGTTATCACCCCTCCACTTT. The V gene is TRBV28, the J gene TRBJ1-6; D is possibly TRBD1 (5 bases). Per the germline V gene, CDR1 is MDHEN and CDR2 is SYDVKM. V lost 8 bases and J 10 bases, leaving 15 bases between the germline ends. The CDR3 is 13 amino acids.

Ten or more counts support this clonotype. The V and J genes are TRBV7-2 and TRBJ2-5; D might be TRBD1 (5 bases). The germline V and J ends were trimmed by 1 base and 6 bases, with 15 bases remaining between them. Germline CDR1 reads SGHTA; CDR2 reads FQGNSA. CDR3 length equals 15 residues. The CDR3 DNA reads TGTGCCAGCAGCTTAGGCCAGGGTAGTGGACAGACCCAGTACTTC. This translates into CASSLGQGSGQTQYF.